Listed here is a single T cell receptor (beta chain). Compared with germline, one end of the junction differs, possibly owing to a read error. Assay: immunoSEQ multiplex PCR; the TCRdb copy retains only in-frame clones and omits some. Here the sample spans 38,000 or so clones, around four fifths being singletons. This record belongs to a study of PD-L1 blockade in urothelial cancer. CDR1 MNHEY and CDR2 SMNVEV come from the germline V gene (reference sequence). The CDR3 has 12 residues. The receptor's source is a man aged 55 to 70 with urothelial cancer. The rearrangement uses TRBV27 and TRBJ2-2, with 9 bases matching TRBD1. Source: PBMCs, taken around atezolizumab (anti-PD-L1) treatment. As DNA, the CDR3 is TGTGCCAGCAGCTACCGACAGGGGGGGCTGTTTTTT. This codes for CASSYRQGGLFF.